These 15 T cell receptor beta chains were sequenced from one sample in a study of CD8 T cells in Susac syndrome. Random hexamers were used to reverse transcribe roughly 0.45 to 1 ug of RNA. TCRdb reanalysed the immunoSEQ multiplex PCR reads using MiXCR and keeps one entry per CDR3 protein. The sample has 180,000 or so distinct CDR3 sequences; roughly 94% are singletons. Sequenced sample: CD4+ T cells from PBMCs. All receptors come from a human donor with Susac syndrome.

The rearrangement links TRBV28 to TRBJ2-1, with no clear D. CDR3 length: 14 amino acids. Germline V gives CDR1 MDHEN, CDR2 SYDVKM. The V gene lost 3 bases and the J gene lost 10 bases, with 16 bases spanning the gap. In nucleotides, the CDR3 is TGTGCCAGCAGTTTCCCCTCGTCTAACGGGGAGCAGTTCTTC. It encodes CASSFPSSNGEQFF.

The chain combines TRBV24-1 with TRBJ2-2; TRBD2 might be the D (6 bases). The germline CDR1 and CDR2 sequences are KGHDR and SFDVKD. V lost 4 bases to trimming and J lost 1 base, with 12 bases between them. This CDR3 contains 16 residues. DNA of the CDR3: TGTGCCACCAGTGACGCGGGACTCCAGAACACCGGGGAGCTGTTTTTT. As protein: CATSDAGLQNTGELFF.

For the CDR3, the DNA is TGTGCCTGGAACCCGACCGGGACTAGCATGTCGTATTTT. Its protein product is CAWNPTGTSMSYF. V gene TRBV30 combines with J gene TRBJ2-3; 9 bases are a match to TRBD2. This CDR3 is built from 13 residues. Trimming took 4 bases from V and 14 from J; bases not matched to a gene: 13. The germline gives CDR1 GTSNPN, CDR2 SVGIG (reference sequence).

The CDR3 is CASSRGRLLNYGYTF. In DNA form, the CDR3 reads TGTGCCAGCAGCCGGGGACGGCTACTTAACTATGGCTACACCTTC. The rearrangement joins TRBV6-5 to TRBJ1-2, with TRBD1 as a possible D gene (5 bases). Germline V gene data show CDR1 as MNHEY and CDR2 as SVGAGI. Trimming removed 6 bases at V and 1 base at J, with 15 bases between. The CDR3 loop spans 15 amino acids.

The CDR3 region is CASSQDRRGTEAFF. In nucleotides, the CDR3 is TGTGCCAGCAGCCAAGATAGGCGGGGAACTGAAGCTTTCTTT. The rearrangement uses TRBV4-2 and TRBJ1-1; D ambiguous. V lost 0 bases, J lost 5 bases, and 10 bases lay in between. The germline CDR1 and CDR2 sequences are LGHNA and YNFKEQ. This CDR3 region has 14 residues.

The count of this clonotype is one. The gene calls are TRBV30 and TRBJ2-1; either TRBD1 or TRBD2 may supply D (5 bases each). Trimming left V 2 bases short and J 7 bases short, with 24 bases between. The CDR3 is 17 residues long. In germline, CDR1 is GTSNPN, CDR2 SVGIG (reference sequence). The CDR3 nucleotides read TGTGCCTGGAGTCCCATTTGGCCCGGGACGTTCGAGAATGAGCAGTTCTTC. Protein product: CAWSPIWPGTFENEQFF.

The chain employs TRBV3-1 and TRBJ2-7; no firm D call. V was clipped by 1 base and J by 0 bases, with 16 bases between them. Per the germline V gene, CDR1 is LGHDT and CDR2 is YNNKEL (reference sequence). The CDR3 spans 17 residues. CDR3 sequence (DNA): TGTGCCAGCAGCCAAGGAATCGTGTTACGAAGCTCCTACGAGCAGTACTTC. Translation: CASSQGIVLRSSYEQYF.

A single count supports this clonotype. DNA for the CDR3: TGCAGCGTCTCGCCAGGGGCTTACAATGAGCAGTTCTTC. Translating gives CSVSPGAYNEQFF. The chain combines TRBV29-1 with TRBJ2-1, with D perhaps matching TRBD1 (6 bases). The germline V and J ends were trimmed by 6 bases and 4 bases, with 13 bases remaining between them. This CDR3 has 13 residues. CDR1 SQVTM and CDR2 ANQGSEA come from the germline V gene.

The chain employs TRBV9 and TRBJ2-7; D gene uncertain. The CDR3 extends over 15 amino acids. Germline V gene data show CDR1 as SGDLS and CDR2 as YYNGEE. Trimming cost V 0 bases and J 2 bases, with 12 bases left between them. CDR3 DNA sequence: TGTGCCAGCAGCGTAGGACCTGACCTTACCTACGAGCAGTACTTC. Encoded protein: CASSVGPDLTYEQYF.

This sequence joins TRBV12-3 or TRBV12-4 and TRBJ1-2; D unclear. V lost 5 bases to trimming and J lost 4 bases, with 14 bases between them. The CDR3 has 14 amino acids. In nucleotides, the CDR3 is TGTGCCAGCAGTCCAATTAGTGTATCCTATGGCTACACCTTC. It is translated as CASSPISVSYGYTF.

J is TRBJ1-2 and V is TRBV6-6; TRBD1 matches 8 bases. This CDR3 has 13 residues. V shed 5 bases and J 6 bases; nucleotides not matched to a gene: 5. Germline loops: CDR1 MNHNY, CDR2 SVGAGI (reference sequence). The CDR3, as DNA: TGTGCCAGCAGTCGACAGGGGATGAATGGCTACACCTTC. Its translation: CASSRQGMNGYTF.

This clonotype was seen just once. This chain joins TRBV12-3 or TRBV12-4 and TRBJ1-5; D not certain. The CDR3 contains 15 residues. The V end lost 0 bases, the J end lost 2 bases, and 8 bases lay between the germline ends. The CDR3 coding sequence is TGTGCCAGCAGTTTAGCAGGGTCGGGCAATCAGCCCCAGCATTTT. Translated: CASSLAGSGNQPQHF.

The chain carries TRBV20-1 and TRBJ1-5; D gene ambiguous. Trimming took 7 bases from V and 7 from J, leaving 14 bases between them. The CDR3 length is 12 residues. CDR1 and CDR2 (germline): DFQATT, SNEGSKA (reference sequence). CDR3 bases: TGCAGTGTTCAGACCCCTTCACAGCCCCAGCATTTT. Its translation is CSVQTPSQPQHF.

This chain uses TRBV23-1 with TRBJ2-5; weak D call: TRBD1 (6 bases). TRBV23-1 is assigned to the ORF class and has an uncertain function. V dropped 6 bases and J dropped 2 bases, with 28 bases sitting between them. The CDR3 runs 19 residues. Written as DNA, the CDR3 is TGCGCCAGCAGACCTACCCCTGAGGCCGGGACATCCTATCAAGAGACCCAGTACTTC. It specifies CASRPTPEAGTSYQETQYF.

The CDR3 here is CATSRDRSATDTQYF. The CDR3, as DNA: TGTGCCACCAGCAGAGATCGGAGCGCAACAGATACGCAGTATTTT. The genes are TRBV15 and TRBJ2-3; D is unclear. The V end lost 0 bases, the J end lost 3 bases, and 10 bases lay between the germline ends. Germline V gene lookup returns CDR1 LNHNV and CDR2 YYDKDF (reference sequence). The CDR3 runs 15 residues.